These 30 T cell receptor beta chains originate from one sample sequenced in a study of cytomegalovirus exposure and HLA in healthy donors. PCR primers comprised 60 Vbeta and 13 Jbeta primers. The method was immunoSEQ multiplex PCR; TCRdb's version includes in-frame clones alone and lacks a portion of them. The repertoire table contains about 170,000 clones. Sequencing input: PBMCs. The receptors originated from a woman aged 18-29 years in good health and CMV-seropositive.

The J gene is TRBJ2-5, the V gene TRBV5-1; maybe TRBD1 (5 bases). The J call could be wrong; TRBJ2-7 is a better fit for the DNA end. The length of the CDR3 is 15 residues. Germline assignment: CDR1 SGHRS and CDR2 YFSETQ. The CDR3 spells CASSLEQAMSYEQYF. The CDR3 DNA follows: TGCGCCAGCAGCTTGGAACAGGCTATGTCCTACGAGCAGTACTTC.

The rearrangement joins TRBV6-5 to TRBJ2-2; maybe TRBD2 (6 bases). V lost 3 bases and J 6 bases, leaving 11 bases between the germline ends. Germline V CDR1 and CDR2: MNHEY, SVGAGI. This CDR3 is built from 14 residues. The CDR3 spells CASSYLGGSGELFF. In nucleotides, the CDR3 is TGTGCCAGCAGTTATTTGGGGGGTTCCGGGGAGCTGTTTTTT.

The CDR3: CAVGGFNEQFF. The CDR3 coding sequence is TGCGCCGTCGGGGGGTTCAATGAGCAGTTCTTC. V gene TRBV4-3 combines with J gene TRBJ2-1; 7 bases fit TRBD2. Germline-derived CDR1 and CDR2 are LGHNA and YSLEER. V shed 11 bases, J shed 6 bases, and the junction held 4 bases outside the gene matches. This CDR3 has 11 amino acids.

The chain is built from TRBV6-1 and TRBJ2-1; D is possibly TRBD2 (5 bases). Germline-derived CDR1 and CDR2 are MNHNS and SASEGT. The V and J ends lost 5 bases and 7 bases respectively, with 15 bases between them. The CDR3 runs 14 residues. The CDR3 reads CASSPTWESNEQFF. The CDR3 nucleotides are TGTGCCAGCAGTCCGACGTGGGAGTCAAATGAGCAGTTCTTC.

The genes are TRBV29-1 and TRBJ2-1; D gene ambiguous. The length of the CDR3 is 13 residues. Germline CDR1 is SQVTM and CDR2 is ANQGSEA. With 5 bases removed from V and 5 bases from J, the gap between germline ends came to 13 bases. The DNA for the CDR3 is TGCAGCGTTCTTATTCTGGCTGACAATGAGCAGTTCTTC. Its translation is CSVLILADNEQFF.

This chain connects TRBV14 to TRBJ1-1; D is undetermined. Between the trimmed V and J ends, which lost 0 bases and 5 bases, there was a span of 13 bases. The CDR3 is 15 residues long. CDR1 is SGHDN, CDR2 FVKESK, per germline. The CDR3: CASSQDGLTGTEAFF. The CDR3 coding sequence is TGTGCCAGCAGCCAAGACGGACTCACGGGGACTGAAGCTTTCTTT. The whole variable domain, filled in from reference TRBV14 and TRBJ1-1, reads EAGVTQFPSHSVIEKGQTVTLRCDPISGHDNLYWYRRVMGKEIKFLLHFVKESKQDESGMPNNRFLAERTGGTYSTLKVQPAELEDSGVYFCASSQDGLTGTEAFFGQGTRLTVV.

V and J are TRBV5-6 and TRBJ2-5; possibly TRBD1 for D (6 bases). V dropped 4 bases and J dropped 4 bases, with 17 bases sitting between them. In germline, CDR1 is SGHDT, CDR2 YYEEEE. This CDR3 has 15 residues. For the CDR3, the DNA is TGTGCCAGCAGCCGTACAGGGAAGGTGATAGAGACCCAGTACTTC. Its protein is CASSRTGKVIETQYF.

V gene TRBV19 combines with J gene TRBJ2-3; 8 bases map to TRBD1. Germline V gene lookup returns CDR1 LNHDA and CDR2 SQIVND (reference sequence). This CDR3 has 14 residues. V was clipped by 5 bases and J by 2 bases; unmatched bases: 3. The CDR3 nucleotides are TGTGCCAGTAGTTCGGACAGGGTCACAGATACGCAGTATTTT. Residues: CASSSDRVTDTQYF.

In DNA form, the CDR3 reads TGTGCCAGCAGTTACTCGACGGGGGAAAGGTACAATGAGCAGTTCTTC. It yields the protein CASSYSTGERYNEQFF. J is TRBJ2-1 and V is TRBV6-5, with D possibly TRBD2 on 6 matching bases. V was trimmed by 0 bases and J by 4 bases, leaving 13 bases between them. Germline CDR1 MNHEY, CDR2 SVGAGI. The CDR3 runs to 16 residues.

This rearrangement joins TRBV9 to TRBJ1-2, with D tentatively TRBD1 (6 bases). The CDR3 has 15 residues. Germline CDR1 and CDR2: SGDLS and YYNGEE. Trimming removed 2 bases at V and 8 bases at J, with 19 bases between. CDR3 sequence reads: CASSVTAGASGGYTF. The CDR3 DNA sequence: TGTGCCAGCAGCGTTACGGCAGGGGCGAGTGGAGGCTACACCTTC.

The V gene is TRBV27, the J gene TRBJ2-5, with 9 bases fitting TRBD2. Germline CDR1 and CDR2: MNHEY and SMNVEV (reference sequence). V was clipped by 6 bases and J by 5 bases; unmatched bases: 10. The CDR3 has 15 residues. The CDR3 protein is CASRQTGTSLETQYF. The CDR3 DNA follows: TGTGCCAGCAGACAAACGGGGACTAGCTTGGAGACCCAGTACTTC.

This chain joins TRBV19 and TRBJ1-5; D is uncertain. The germline V gene has CDR1 LNHDA and CDR2 SQIVND (reference sequence). This CDR3 comprises 15 residues. Deletions cut 7 bases from V and 3 bases from J, with 16 bases between. The CDR3 DNA reads as TGTGCCAGTACGGTGGGAGGACGGGTCAATCAGCCCCAGCATTTT. Translating gives CASTVGGRVNQPQHF.

The rearrangement uses TRBV30 and TRBJ2-3; D is unclear. V lost 0 bases, J lost 6 bases, and 7 bases lay in between. The CDR3 runs to 12 residues. Germline V gene sequence: CDR1 GTSNPN, CDR2 SVGIG (reference sequence). CDR3 nucleotides: TGTGCCTGGAGTGTACTACGGGATACGCAGTATTTT. Translating gives CAWSVLRDTQYF.

The rearrangement links TRBV15 to TRBJ1-3; TRBD1 is a possible D gene (6 bases). CDR1 and CDR2 from the germline V gene are LNHNV and YYDKDF (reference sequence). This CDR3 spans 18 amino acids. V shed 0 bases and J shed 0 bases, with 15 bases lying between them. The CDR3 is CATSRDPGTFYSGNTIYF. The CDR3 DNA follows: TGTGCCACCAGCAGAGATCCCGGGACATTCTACTCTGGAAACACCATATATTTT.

The chain recombines TRBV19 with TRBJ1-1, with a tentative D call TRBD1 (6 bases). V was cut by 10 bases and J by 5 bases, with 26 bases left in between. This CDR3 has 16 residues. Germline values: CDR1 LNHDA, CDR2 SQIVND (reference sequence). The CDR3 DNA sequence: TGTGCCACCTCAGACCCTCAGGGGTTAGTTTTAACTGAAGCTTTCTTT. Protein product: CATSDPQGLVLTEAFF.

V and J are TRBV19 and TRBJ1-6, with 10 bases aligning to TRBD1. Germline trimming cut 5 bases from V and 6 bases from J; bases unmatched to any gene: 10. This CDR3 region has 17 residues. The germline gives CDR1 LNHDA, CDR2 SQIVND (reference sequence). CDR3 coding DNA: TGTGCCAGTAGTTCGACAGGGGGCGCTTTTGGTAATTCACCCCTCCACTTT. Translation gives CASSSTGGAFGNSPLHF.

Notes on this clone: The same CDR3 also results from other DNA sequences found in this sample. In DNA, the CDR3 is TGCGCCAGCAGCCCTGACGGACAGGGTAACCAGCCCCAGCATTTT. Its translation: CASSPDGQGNQPQHF. This chain joins TRBV5-1 and TRBJ1-5; 8 positions match TRBD1. The CDR3 covers 15 residues. Looked up from germline, CDR1 is SGHRS and CDR2 is YFSETQ. With 4 bases clipped from V and 7 bases from J, the junction kept 10 bases outside the gene matches.

Worth noting for this clone: Germline and junction disagree at one end, which may indicate a read error. This chain links TRBV7-8 with TRBJ1-6; weak D call: TRBD1 (6 bases). In germline, CDR1 is SGHVS, CDR2 FQNEAQ. This CDR3 spans 17 amino acids. The CDR3 sequence: CASREQGLGSYNSLLHF. CDR3 DNA: TGTGCCAGCAGAGAACAGGGTCTAGGCTCCTATAATTCACTCCTCCACTTT.

The chain couples TRBV4-3 to TRBJ1-4; possible D gene TRBD1, 6 bases. The CDR3 contains 16 residues. Trimming left V 0 bases short and J 7 bases short, with 15 bases between. Germline V gene lookup returns CDR1 LGHNA and CDR2 YSLEER. The chain's CDR3 is CASSQDPAGASEKLFF. The CDR3 nucleotides read TGCGCCAGCAGCCAAGATCCGGCAGGGGCAAGTGAAAAACTGTTTTTT.

The V and J genes are TRBV29-1 and TRBJ2-3; perhaps TRBD1 as D (5 bases). The V and J ends lost 6 bases and 7 bases respectively, with 23 bases between them. Per the germline V gene, CDR1 is SQVTM and CDR2 is ANQGSEA. CDR3 length: 15 residues. CDR3 amino acids: CSVAVGALNLNTQYF. CDR3 bases: TGCAGCGTGGCCGTTGGGGCGCTTAATCTGAATACGCAGTATTTT.

The chain employs TRBV7-6 and TRBJ2-1, with 7 bases identical to TRBD2. Germline-derived CDR1 and CDR2 are SGHVS and FNYEAQ. Trimming at V came to 6 bases and at J to 0 bases, leaving 8 bases not matched to a gene. There are 16 residues in the CDR3. The CDR3, as DNA: TGTGCCAGCAGTCAGACTAGCTACAGCTCCTACAATGAGCAGTTCTTC. Translating it yields CASSQTSYSSYNEQFF.

V and J are TRBV7-9 and TRBJ2-1; 9 nucleotides line up with TRBD1. The ends lost 5 bases at V and 4 bases at J; junction bases unmatched: 6. Germline CDR1 is SEHNR and CDR2 is FQNEAQ (reference sequence). This CDR3 is 15 amino acids long. The CDR3 reads CASSPGTGLYNEQFF. In DNA form, the CDR3 reads TGTGCCAGCAGCCCCGGGACAGGGCTTTACAATGAGCAGTTCTTC.

The rearrangement joins TRBV11-2 to TRBJ2-5; TRBD2 matches 7 bases. V shed 6 bases, J shed 3 bases, and the junction held 10 bases outside the gene matches. Germline CDR1 is SGHAT and CDR2 is FQNNGV. The CDR3 is 15 amino acids. The CDR3 region is CASSGRGGSEETQYF. CDR3 sequence (DNA): TGTGCCAGCAGTGGCCGGGGCGGGAGCGAAGAGACCCAGTACTTC.

This chain joins TRBV6-5 and TRBJ1-2; D perhaps matches TRBD1 (5 bases). This CDR3 contains 13 residues. V shed 6 bases and J shed 4 bases, with 12 bases lying between them. CDR1 is MNHEY, CDR2 SVGAGI, per germline. Here the CDR3 reads CASRTPGLYGYTF. In DNA form, the CDR3 reads TGTGCCAGCAGAACACCGGGACTCTATGGCTACACCTTC.

This chain joins TRBV2 and TRBJ2-7, with TRBD1 matching 8 bases. The J segment lost 2 bases and the V segment lost 10 bases, leaving 4 bases of the junction unmatched. The CDR3 runs 12 residues. Germline assignment: CDR1 SNHLY and CDR2 FYNNEI. CDR3 sequence: CATGQGPYEQYF. As DNA, the CDR3 is TGTGCCACCGGACAGGGTCCCTACGAGCAGTACTTC.

This sequence joins TRBV7-3 and TRBJ2-5; D perhaps matches TRBD1 (6 bases). The V and J ends lost 1 base and 5 bases respectively, with 14 bases between them. This CDR3 spans 15 amino acids. The germline V gene has CDR1 SGHTA and CDR2 FQGTGA. CDR3 DNA sequence: TGTGCCAGCAGCTTAATACAGGGTTCGGGGGAGACCCAGTACTTC. This sequence encodes CASSLIQGSGETQYF.

Remarks on this clone: Other DNA sequences within the sample encode an identical CDR3. This chain uses TRBV4-2 with TRBJ1-5; TRBD1 matches at 7 bases. Germline lookup yields CDR1 LGHNA and CDR2 YNFKEQ. CDR3 length equals 14 residues. Losses at the gene ends were 3 bases for V and 1 base for J; bases not matched to a gene: 0. CDR3 nucleotide sequence: TGTGCCAGCAGCCAGGGACAGAGCAATCAGCCCCAGCATTTT. It codes for CASSQGQSNQPQHF.

The V gene is TRBV27, the J gene TRBJ1-5; D gene uncertain. Germline-derived CDR1 and CDR2 are MNHEY and SMNVEV (reference sequence). This CDR3 region has 11 residues. The CDR3 loop reads CARGGNQPQHF. The CDR3 DNA reads TGTGCTAGAGGCGGCAATCAGCCCCAGCATTTT.

The V gene is TRBV30, the J gene TRBJ2-7, with TRBD2 identical over 7 bases. The CDR3 is made up of 14 amino acids. Germline-derived CDR1 and CDR2 are GTSNPN and SVGIG (reference sequence). The V segment lost 0 bases and the J segment 4 bases; nucleotides outside the gene matches: 6. In nucleotides, the CDR3 is TGTGCCTGGAGTGTAGGCGGGAGAGTATACGAGCAGTACTTC. This encodes CAWSVGGRVYEQYF.

The CDR3, as DNA: TGTGCCAGCAGCCGTGACAGCATGAACACTGAAGCTTTCTTT. Translating gives CASSRDSMNTEAFF. This chain uses TRBV5-5 with TRBJ1-1; D may be TRBD1 (5 bases). CDR3 length: 14 residues. Per germline, CDR1 SGHKS and CDR2 YYEKEE (reference sequence). Trimming removed 4 bases at V and 0 bases at J, with 10 bases between.